This T cell receptor (beta chain) was sequenced during a study of vaccination effects on CD4 cells after COVID-19. CDR1 SGHVS and CDR2 FQNEAQ come from the germline V gene. After removal of 5 bases from V and 5 bases from J, the junction contained 14 bases not matched to a gene. The CDR3 is made up of 16 amino acids. Sequencing used immunoSEQ multiplex PCR; TCRdb keeps in-frame clones, though not all of them. The top ten clones hold 8.5% to 10% of a sample with about 20,000 clones, roughly 78% of them seen once. Study-level findings and limits: Nearly all vaccine-induced clones in healthy recipients recognized only SARS-CoV-2. Convalescent patients in the study were few, and early post-infection timepoints were absent.

Viral peptide pool expansion of antigen-specific CD4+ T cells preceded sequencing in the ViraFEST assay. The culture ran for roughly ten days before CD4+ T cells were isolated. Neither prior SARS-CoV-2 infection nor positive nucleocapsid antibodies were present in the vaccine recipients. Wells of around 2 million PBMC each were grown with roughly 10 IU/ml IL-2 and about 10 ug/ml peptides. IL-2 medium took the place of half the medium on both days 3 and 7. A note on this clone: Its antigen is currently unknown.

Sequences were derived from CD4+ T cells from PBMCs cultured with HCoV-NL63 spike peptides, sampled before COVID-19 vaccination. The TCR sequence derives from a human donor who received a COVID-19 vaccine. The chain recombines TRBV7-8 with TRBJ2-5; 7 positions match TRBD1. The CDR3 loop is CASSLTNSGQVETQYF. The CDR3 DNA reads TGTGCCAGCAGCCTAACCAACTCCGGACAGGTTGAGACCCAGTACTTC.